This T cell receptor beta chain came from a study of a mutant IDH1 vaccine in newly diagnosed glioma. Comments on this clone: Its specificity is not known.

Documented time point: week 35, safety follow-up. All doses held 300 ug of mutant IDH1 20-mer peptide, with topical imiquimod. Some clones are missing from TCRdb's copy, which holds only in-frame ones; the method was immunoSEQ multiplex PCR. Of tens of thousands of clones in the sample, 80% to 90% were seen once. The sequence was collected from a woman under 30 with glioma. Sequencing was performed on PBMCs, taken from a glioma patient whose treatment included an IDH1 peptide vaccine.

The CDR3 here is CASSQERGGGYTF. In DNA form, the CDR3 reads TGTGCCAGCAGCCAAGAACGCGGGGGAGGCTACACCTTC. The chain links TRBV14 to TRBJ1-2, with a tentative D call TRBD1 (5 bases). The CDR3 is 13 residues long. Trimming removed 0 bases from V and 8 bases from J, with 10 bases in between. Germline V lookup: CDR1 SGHDN, CDR2 FVKESK.